The present TCR beta chain was sequenced within a study of cytomegalovirus exposure and HLA in healthy donors. At the level of the study: Unique TCRs numbering approximately 81 million, obtained from HLA-typed donors, made up an early data release.

It was with 60 Vbeta and 13 Jbeta primers that the PCR ran. Clones were read by immunoSEQ multiplex PCR, and TCRdb kept only the in-frame ones, dropping some. Here the sample spans 150,000 to 200,000 clones, 80% being singletons. CDR1 and CDR2 (germline): SGHRS, YFSETQ. V was cut by 0 bases and J by 1 base, with 16 bases left in between. The CDR3 length is 17 residues. Concerning this clone itself: What it binds is unknown.

Study results and limitations: Cytomegalovirus-associated status was assigned to around 160 TCR beta chains. Researchers reportedly found TCR beta sequences accurately predicted most subjects' HLA-A and HLA-B alleles.

Sequenced input: PBMCs. The J gene is TRBJ1-1, the V gene TRBV5-1; D may be TRBD1 (6 bases). This TCR derives from a boy younger than 18 in good health and CMV-seronegative. The chain's CDR3 is CASSLAAVGHWNTEAFF. The DNA for the CDR3 is TGCGCCAGCAGCTTGGCAGCGGTGGGACACTGGAACACTGAAGCTTTCTTT.